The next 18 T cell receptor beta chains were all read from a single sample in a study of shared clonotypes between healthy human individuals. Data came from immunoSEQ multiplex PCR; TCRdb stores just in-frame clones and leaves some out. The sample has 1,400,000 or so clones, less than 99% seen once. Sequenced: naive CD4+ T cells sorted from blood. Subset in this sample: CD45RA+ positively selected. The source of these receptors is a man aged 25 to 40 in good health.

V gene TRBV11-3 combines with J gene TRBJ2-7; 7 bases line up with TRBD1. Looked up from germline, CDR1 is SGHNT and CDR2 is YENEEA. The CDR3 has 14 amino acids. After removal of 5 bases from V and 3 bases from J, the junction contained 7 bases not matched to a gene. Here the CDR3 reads CASSQRTGIYEQYF. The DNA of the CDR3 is TGTGCCAGCAGCCAGAGGACAGGAATCTACGAGCAGTACTTC.

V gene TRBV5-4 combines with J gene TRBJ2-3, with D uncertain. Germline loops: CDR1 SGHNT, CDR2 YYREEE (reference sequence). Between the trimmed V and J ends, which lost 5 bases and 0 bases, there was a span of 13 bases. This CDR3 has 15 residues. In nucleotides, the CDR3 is TGTGCCAGCAGACCGACCCGCGGTAGCACAGATACGCAGTATTTT. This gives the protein CASRPTRGSTDTQYF. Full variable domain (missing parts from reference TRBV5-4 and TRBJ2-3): ETGVTQSPTHLIKTRGQQVTLRCSSQSGHNTVSWYQQALGQGPQFIFQYYREEENGRGNFPPRFSGLQFPNYSSELNVNALELDDSALYLCASRPTRGSTDTQYFGPGTRLTVL.

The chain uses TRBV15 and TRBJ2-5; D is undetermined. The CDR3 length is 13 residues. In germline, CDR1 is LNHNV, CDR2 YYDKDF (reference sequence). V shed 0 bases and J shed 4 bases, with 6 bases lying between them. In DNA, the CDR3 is TGTGCCACCAGCAGAGATAAGGTAGAGACCCAGTACTTC. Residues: CATSRDKVETQYF.

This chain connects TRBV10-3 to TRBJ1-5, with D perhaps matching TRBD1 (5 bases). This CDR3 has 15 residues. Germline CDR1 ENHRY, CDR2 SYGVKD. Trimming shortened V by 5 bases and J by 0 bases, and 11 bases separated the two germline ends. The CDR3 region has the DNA TGTGCCATCAGTTCCGGGACTTATAGCAATCAGCCCCAGCATTTT. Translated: CAISSGTYSNQPQHF.

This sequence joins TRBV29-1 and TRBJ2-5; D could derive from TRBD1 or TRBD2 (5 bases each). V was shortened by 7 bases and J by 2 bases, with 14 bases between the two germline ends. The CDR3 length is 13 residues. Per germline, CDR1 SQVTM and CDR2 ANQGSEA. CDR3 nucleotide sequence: TGCAGCGGAACCGGGACGGGGCAAGAGACCCAGTACTTC. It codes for CSGTGTGQETQYF. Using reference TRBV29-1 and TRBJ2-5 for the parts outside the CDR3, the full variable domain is SAVISQKPSRDICQRGTSLTIQCQVDSQVTMMFWYRQQPGQSLTLIATANQGSEATYESGFVIDKFPISRPNLTFSTLTVSNMSPEDSSIYLCSGTGTGQETQYFGPGTRLLVL.

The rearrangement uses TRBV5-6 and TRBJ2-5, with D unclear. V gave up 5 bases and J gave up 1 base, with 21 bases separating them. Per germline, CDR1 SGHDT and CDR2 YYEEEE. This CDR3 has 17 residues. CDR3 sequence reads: CASSLILGGLLQETQYF. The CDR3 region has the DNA TGTGCCAGCAGTCTGATTCTAGGCGGTCTACTCCAAGAGACCCAGTACTTC.

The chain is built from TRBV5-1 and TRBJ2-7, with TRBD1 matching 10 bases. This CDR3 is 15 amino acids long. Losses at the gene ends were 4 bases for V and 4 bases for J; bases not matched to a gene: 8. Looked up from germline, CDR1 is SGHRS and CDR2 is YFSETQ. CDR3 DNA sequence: TGCGCCAGCAGCCTCTTGGGGACAGGGGAATACGAGCAGTACTTC. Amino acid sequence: CASSLLGTGEYEQYF.

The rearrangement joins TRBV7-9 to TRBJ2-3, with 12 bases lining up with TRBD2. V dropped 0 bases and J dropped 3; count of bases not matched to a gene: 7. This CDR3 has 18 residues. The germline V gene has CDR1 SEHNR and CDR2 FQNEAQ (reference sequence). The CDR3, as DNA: TGTGCCAGCAGCTTAGCGGAGACTAGCGGGAGTTTGACAGATACGCAGTATTTT. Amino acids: CASSLAETSGSLTDTQYF.

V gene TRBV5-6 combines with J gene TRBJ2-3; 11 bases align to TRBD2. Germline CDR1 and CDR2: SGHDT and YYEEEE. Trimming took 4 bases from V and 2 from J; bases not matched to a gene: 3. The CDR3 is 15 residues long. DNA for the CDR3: TGTGCCAGCAGCAGACTAGCGGGACCCACAGATACGCAGTATTTT. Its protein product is CASSRLAGPTDTQYF.

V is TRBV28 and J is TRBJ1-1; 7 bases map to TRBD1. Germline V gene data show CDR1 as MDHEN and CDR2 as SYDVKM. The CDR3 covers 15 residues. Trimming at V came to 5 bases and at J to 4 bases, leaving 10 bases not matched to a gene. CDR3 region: CASSLLGGLGTEAFF. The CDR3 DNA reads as TGTGCCAGCAGTCTCTTAGGGGGCCTGGGCACTGAAGCTTTCTTT.

CDR3 nucleotides: TGTGCCAGCAGCGTTAGACTAGCGGGAAGCTACGAGCAGTACTTC. Protein product: CASSVRLAGSYEQYF. The V and J genes are TRBV5-4 and TRBJ2-7; 11 positions agree with TRBD2. The CDR3 totals 15 residues. Germline V gene data show CDR1 as SGHNT and CDR2 as YYREEE (reference sequence). V was pared by 4 bases and J by 3 bases, with 6 bases of the junction left unmatched.

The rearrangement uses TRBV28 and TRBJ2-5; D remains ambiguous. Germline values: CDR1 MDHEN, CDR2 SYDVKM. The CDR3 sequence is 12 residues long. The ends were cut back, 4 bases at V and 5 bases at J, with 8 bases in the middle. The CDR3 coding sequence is TGTGCCAGCAGTTGGATGGAGGAGACCCAGTACTTC. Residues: CASSWMEETQYF.

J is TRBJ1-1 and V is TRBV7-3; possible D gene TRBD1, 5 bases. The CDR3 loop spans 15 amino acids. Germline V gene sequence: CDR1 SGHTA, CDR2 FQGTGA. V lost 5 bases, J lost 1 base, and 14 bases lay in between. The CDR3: CASSPLRRENTEAFF. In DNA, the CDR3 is TGTGCCAGCAGCCCCCTCCGCAGGGAGAACACTGAAGCTTTCTTT.

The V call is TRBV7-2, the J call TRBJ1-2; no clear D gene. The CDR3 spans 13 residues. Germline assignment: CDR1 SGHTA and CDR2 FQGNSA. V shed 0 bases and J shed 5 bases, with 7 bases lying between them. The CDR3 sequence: CASSLALSYGYTF. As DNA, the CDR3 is TGTGCCAGCAGCTTAGCGCTCAGTTATGGCTACACCTTC.

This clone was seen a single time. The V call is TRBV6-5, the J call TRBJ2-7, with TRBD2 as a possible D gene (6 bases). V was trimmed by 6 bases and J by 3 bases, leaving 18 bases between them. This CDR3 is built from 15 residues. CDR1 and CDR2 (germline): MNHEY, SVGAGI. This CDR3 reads CASRLDGAGRYEQYF. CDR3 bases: TGTGCCAGCAGATTGGACGGGGCGGGGCGCTACGAGCAGTACTTC.

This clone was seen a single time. The CDR3 region is CASSLWRTPYEQYF. DNA of the CDR3: TGTGCCAGCAGCCTCTGGCGGACCCCCTACGAGCAGTACTTC. This chain links TRBV11-2 with TRBJ2-7; D gene uncertain. The CDR3 sequence is 14 residues long. The V end was cut by 5 bases, the J end by 2 bases, with 13 bases between. Germline V gene data show CDR1 as SGHAT and CDR2 as FQNNGV.

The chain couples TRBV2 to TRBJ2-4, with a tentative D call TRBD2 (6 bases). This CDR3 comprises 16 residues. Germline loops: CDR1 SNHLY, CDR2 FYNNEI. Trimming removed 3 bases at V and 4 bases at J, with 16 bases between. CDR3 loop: CASSESGLQLKNIQYF. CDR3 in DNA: TGTGCCAGCAGTGAGTCGGGACTCCAACTAAAAAACATTCAGTACTTC.

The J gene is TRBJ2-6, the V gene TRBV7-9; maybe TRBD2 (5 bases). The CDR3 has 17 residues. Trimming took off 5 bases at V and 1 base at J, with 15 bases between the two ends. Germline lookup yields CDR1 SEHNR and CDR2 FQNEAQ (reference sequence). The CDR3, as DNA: TGTGCCAGCAGCCCAGGAGGAATTTCGTCTGGGGCCAACGTCCTGACTTTC. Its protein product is CASSPGGISSGANVLTF.